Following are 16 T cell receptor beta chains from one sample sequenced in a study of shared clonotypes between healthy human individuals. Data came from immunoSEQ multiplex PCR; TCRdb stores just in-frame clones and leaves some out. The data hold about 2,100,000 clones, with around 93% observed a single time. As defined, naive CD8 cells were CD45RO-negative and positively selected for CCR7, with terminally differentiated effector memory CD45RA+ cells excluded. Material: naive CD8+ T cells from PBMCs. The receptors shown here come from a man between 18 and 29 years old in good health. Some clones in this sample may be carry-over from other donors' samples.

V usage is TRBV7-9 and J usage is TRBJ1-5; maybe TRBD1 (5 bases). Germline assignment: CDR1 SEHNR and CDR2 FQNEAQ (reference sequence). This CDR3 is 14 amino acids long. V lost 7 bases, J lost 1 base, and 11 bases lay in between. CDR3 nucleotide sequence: TGTGCCAGCAAGGCGGCAGGGAGCAATCAGCCCCAGCATTTT. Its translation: CASKAAGSNQPQHF.

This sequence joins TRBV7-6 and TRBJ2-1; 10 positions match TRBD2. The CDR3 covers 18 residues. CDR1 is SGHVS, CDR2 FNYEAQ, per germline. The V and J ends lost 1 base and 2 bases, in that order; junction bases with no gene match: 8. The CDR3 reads CASSLVYGTSVPYNEQFF. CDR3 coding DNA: TGTGCCAGCAGCTTAGTTTATGGGACTAGCGTGCCCTACAATGAGCAGTTCTTC.

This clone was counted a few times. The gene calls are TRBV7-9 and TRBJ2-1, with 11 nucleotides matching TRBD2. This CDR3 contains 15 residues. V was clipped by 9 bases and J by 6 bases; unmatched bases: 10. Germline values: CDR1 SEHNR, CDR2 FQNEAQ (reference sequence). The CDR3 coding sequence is TGTGCCAGTGTTACGGGCCTAGCGGGAGGCAATGAGCAGTTCTTC. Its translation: CASVTGLAGGNEQFF.

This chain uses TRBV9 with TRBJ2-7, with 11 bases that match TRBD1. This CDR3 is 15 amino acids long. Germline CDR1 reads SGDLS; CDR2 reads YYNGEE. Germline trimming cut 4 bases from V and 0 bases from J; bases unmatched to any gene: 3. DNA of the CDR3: TGTGCCAGCAGCCGGACAGGGGGCTACTCCTACGAGCAGTACTTC. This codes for CASSRTGGYSYEQYF.

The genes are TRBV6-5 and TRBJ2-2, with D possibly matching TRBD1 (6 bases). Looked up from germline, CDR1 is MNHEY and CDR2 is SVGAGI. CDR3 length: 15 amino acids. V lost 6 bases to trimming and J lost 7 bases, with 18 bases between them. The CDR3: CASSSGTSWGGELFF. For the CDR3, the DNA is TGTGCCAGCAGCTCCGGGACATCCTGGGGCGGGGAGCTGTTTTTT.

The CDR3 here is CASSLEQPLEQYF. The CDR3 nucleotides read TGTGCCAGCAGCTTGGAACAGCCCCTCGAGCAGTACTTC. The rearrangement joins TRBV5-5 to TRBJ2-7; D unresolved. CDR3 length equals 13 residues. Trimming left V 0 bases short and J 6 bases short, with 10 bases between. The germline CDR1 and CDR2 sequences are SGHKS and YYEKEE (reference sequence).

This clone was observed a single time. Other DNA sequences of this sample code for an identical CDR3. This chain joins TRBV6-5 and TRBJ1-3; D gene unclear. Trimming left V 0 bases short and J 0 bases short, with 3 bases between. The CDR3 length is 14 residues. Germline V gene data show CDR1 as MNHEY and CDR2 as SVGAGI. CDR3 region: CASSYSSSGNTIYF. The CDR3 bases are TGTGCCAGCAGTTACTCAAGCTCTGGAAACACCATATATTTT.

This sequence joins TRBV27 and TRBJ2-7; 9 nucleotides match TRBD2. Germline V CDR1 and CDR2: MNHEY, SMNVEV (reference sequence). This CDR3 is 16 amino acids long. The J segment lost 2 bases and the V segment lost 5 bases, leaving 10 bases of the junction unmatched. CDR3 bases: TGTGCCAGCAGTCCCTCCGTAGCGGGAGCACCCTACGAGCAGTACTTC. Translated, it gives CASSPSVAGAPYEQYF.

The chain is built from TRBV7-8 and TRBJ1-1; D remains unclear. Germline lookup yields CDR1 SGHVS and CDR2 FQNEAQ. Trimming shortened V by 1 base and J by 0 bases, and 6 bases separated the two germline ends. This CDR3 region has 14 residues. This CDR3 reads CASSLGVMNTEAFF. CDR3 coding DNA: TGTGCCAGCAGCTTAGGGGTCATGAACACTGAAGCTTTCTTT.

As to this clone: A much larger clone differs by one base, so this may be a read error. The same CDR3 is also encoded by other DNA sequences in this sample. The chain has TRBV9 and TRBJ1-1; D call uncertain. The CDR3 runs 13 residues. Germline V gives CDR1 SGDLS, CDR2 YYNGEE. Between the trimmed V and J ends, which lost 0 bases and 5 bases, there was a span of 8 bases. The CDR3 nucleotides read TGTGCCAGCAGCGTAGGGGGAAAAACTGAAGCTTTCTTT. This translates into CASSVGGKTEAFF. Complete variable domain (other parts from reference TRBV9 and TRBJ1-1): DSGVTQTPKHLITATGQRVTLRCSPRSGDLSVYWYQQSLDQGLQFLIQYYNGEERAKGNILERFSAQQFPDLHSELNLSSLELGDSALYFCASSVGGKTEAFFGQGTRLTVV.

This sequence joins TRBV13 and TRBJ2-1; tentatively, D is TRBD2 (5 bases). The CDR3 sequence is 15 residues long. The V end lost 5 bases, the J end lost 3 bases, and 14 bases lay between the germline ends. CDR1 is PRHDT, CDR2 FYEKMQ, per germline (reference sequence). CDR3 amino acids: CASSPQTGIYNEQFF. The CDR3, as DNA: TGTGCCAGCAGCCCTCAAACGGGGATCTACAATGAGCAGTTCTTC.

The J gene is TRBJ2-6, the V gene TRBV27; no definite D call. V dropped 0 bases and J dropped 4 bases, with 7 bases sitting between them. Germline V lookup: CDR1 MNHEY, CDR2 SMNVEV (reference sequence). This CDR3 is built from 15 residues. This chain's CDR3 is CASSLSGRGANVLTF. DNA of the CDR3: TGTGCCAGCAGTTTATCCGGGCGCGGGGCCAACGTCCTGACTTTC.

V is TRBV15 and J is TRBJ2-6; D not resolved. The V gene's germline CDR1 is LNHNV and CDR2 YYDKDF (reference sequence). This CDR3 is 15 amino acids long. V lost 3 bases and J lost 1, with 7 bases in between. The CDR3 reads CATSSEPSGANVLTF. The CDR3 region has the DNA TGTGCCACCAGCAGCGAACCATCTGGGGCCAACGTCCTGACTTTC.

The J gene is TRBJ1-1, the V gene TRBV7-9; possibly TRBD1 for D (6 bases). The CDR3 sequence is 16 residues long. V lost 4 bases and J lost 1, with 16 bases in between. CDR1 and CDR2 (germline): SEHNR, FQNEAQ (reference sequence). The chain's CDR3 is CASSSRPGVPNTEAFF. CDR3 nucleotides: TGTGCCAGCAGCTCACGACCAGGGGTGCCGAACACTGAAGCTTTCTTT.

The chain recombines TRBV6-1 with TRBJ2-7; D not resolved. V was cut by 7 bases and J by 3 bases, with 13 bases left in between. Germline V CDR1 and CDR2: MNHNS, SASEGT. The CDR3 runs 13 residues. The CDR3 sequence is CASIDRSYYEQYF. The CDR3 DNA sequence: TGTGCCAGCATCGATAGGAGCTACTACGAGCAGTACTTC.

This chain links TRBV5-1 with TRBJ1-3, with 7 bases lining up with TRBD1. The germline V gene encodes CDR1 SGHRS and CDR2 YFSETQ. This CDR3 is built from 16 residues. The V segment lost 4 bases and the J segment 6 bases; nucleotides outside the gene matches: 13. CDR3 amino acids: CASSGGQVGSINTIYF. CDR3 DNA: TGCGCCAGCAGCGGAGGACAGGTGGGCTCTATAAACACCATATATTTT.